Listed below are T cell receptor beta chains from one sample, sequenced in a study of regulatory T cells in long-lasting Graves disease. TCRdb called the multiplex PCR reads again in MiXCR, with one record for every CDR3 protein. The sample consists of just over 600,000 distinct CDR3 sequences, approximately 15% of them appearing once. These sequences were also reported in another study, on T cells in Graves' hyperthyroidism and ophthalmopathy.

The sequencing here drew on peripheral blood mononuclear cells (PBMCs), taken at new diagnosis, from a patient treated with antithyroid drugs. The source of these receptors is a woman aged 25-40 years with Graves disease. Each CDR3 is given with its conserved first and last residue. A D gene is named only where the DNA matches it firmly. The listing skips clone size in some rows; elsewhere it reads once, few, many or a size class.

TRBD2,few,TRBJ2-3,TRBV24-1,15,CATSEPDREGDTQYF,TGTGCCACCAGTGAGCCCGATCGGGAGGGAGATACGCAGTATTTT
TRBD1,few,TRBJ1-2,TRBV2,13,CASSGQGLGGYTF,TGTGCCAGCAGTGGACAGGGGCTGGGGGGCTACACCTTC
NA,few,TRBJ1-1,TRBV13,13,CASSSRVNTGAFF,TGTGCCAGCAGCTCAAGGGTTAACACTGGAGCTTTCTTT
NA,many,TRBJ1-4,TRBV11-2,16,CASSSADGSLNEKLFF,TGTGCCAGCAGCTCCGCGGACGGGTCCCTTAATGAAAAACTGTTTTTT
NA,many,TRBJ2-7,TRBV6-1,15,CASSLENRPSYEQYF,TGTGCCAGCAGTCTCGAGAATCGGCCCTCCTACGAGCAGTACTTC
TRBD1,many,TRBJ2-5,TRBV20-1,14,CSARETGVAGTQYF,TGCAGTGCTAGAGAGACAGGGGTAGCTGGGACCCAGTACTTC
NA,few,TRBJ2-4,TRBV5-1,17,CASSQDGTVLAKNIQYF,TGCGCCAGCAGCCAGGACGGAACAGTACTAGCCAAAAACATTCAGTACTTC
NA,NA,TRBJ1-5,TRBV18,13,CASSPAENQPQHF,TGTGCCAGCTCACCAGCGGAGAATCAGCCCCAGCATTTT
NA,NA,TRBJ2-7,TRBV5-1,14,CASSSGAFLEAQYF,TGCGCCAGCAGCTCAGGGGCCTTTTTGGAGGCGCAGTACTTC
NA,NA,TRBJ2-5,TRBV27,9,CASSLPQYF,TGTGCCAGCAGTTTACCCCAGTACTTC
NA,few,TRBJ1-5,TRBV18,13,CASSPLKDQPQHF,TGTGCCAGCTCACCACTGAAGGATCAGCCCCAGCATTTT
TRBD2,few,TRBJ2-1,TRBV20-1,15,CSARGGASGIGEQFF,TGCAGTGCTAGGGGGGGCGCTAGCGGGATCGGGGAGCAGTTCTTC
NA,NA,TRBJ2-5,TRBV10-3,15,CAISESRVGEETQYF,TGTGCCATCAGTGAGTCGAGGGTCGGGGAAGAGACCCAGTACTTC
TRBD1,many,TRBJ2-7,TRBV28,17,CASSSGGGQGRSYEQYF,TGTGCCAGCAGCTCCGGGGGCGGACAGGGGCGCTCCTACGAGCAGTACTTC
NA,NA,TRBJ2-2,TRBV5-1,16,CASRMAGTPNTGELFF,TGCGCCAGCAGAATGGCCGGGACACCTAACACCGGGGAGCTGTTTTTT
NA,NA,TRBJ1-1,TRBV15,14,CATSRGTVNYEAFF,TGTGCCACCAGCAGAGGAACAGTCAATTATGAAGCTTTCTTT
NA,many,TRBJ2-5,TRBV2,15,CASRQYTGSQETQYF,TGTGCCAGCAGGCAATATACAGGGAGTCAAGAGACCCAGTACTTC
NA,NA,TRBJ1-5,TRBV6-2/TRBV6-3,15,CASSAYGSGNQPQHF,TGTGCCAGCAGTGCTTATGGGTCAGGCAATCAGCCCCAGCATTTT
TRBD1,few,TRBJ2-7,TRBV12-3/TRBV12-4,13,CVSTRDSTYEQYF,TGTGTCAGCACCAGGGACAGTACCTACGAGCAGTACTTC
NA,NA,TRBJ1-3,TRBV29-1,13,CSVRGRPGNTIYF,TGCAGCGTTCGGGGACGGCCTGGAAACACCATATATTTT